The T cell receptor (beta chain) under discussion was sequenced for a study of blood T cell repertoires in COVID-19. TCRdb keeps only in-frame clones here, not all; method: immunoSEQ multiplex PCR. This table holds roughly 200,000 clones, more than 70% found once. The CDR3 contains 16 residues. CDR1 and CDR2 (germline): SQVTM, ANQGSEA. Trimming removed 6 bases from V and 0 bases from J; junction bases left unmatched: 11. The chain combines TRBV29-1 with TRBJ2-3; 8 bases are a match to TRBD2. Source material: peripheral blood. This clonotype was sampled from a woman over 75 with active or convalescent COVID-19. DNA of the CDR3: TGCAGCGTGTGGGCACGGGGGGGGCTAAGCACAGATACGCAGTATTTT. It encodes CSVWARGGLSTDTQYF.